Presented here are 8 T cell receptor beta chains from one specimen sequenced in a study of regulatory T cells in long-lasting Graves disease (dated by TCRdb to 2020 to 2022). Preparation of the library involved multiplex PCR. The instrument was an Illumina HiSeq 4000. CDR3 regions were amplified by Arm-PCR with iRepertoire HTBI primers to construct TCR beta libraries. Using fastp trimming at Q25 and MiXCR clonotype assembly, TCRdb reanalyzed the public sequencing data and kept in-frame beta chains. CDR3 protein duplicates are merged, each entry listing the most common genes and DNA. Counted in this sample were about 430,000 distinct CDR3 sequences; over 14% of them appeared once. Of the sample, about 8.3% falls within the top ten clones. The time point label, read with the paper, signifies: newly diagnosed GD, antithyroid drugs for less than 3 months. For both TCR sequencing and RNA sequencing, RNA was extracted from PBMCs using TRIzol.

These records were also assigned to another study, of T cells in Graves' hyperthyroidism and ophthalmopathy.

The starting material was peripheral blood mononuclear cells (PBMCs), obtained at new diagnosis, from a patient treated with antithyroid drugs. These receptors all stem from a woman between 35 and 50 years old with Graves disease. Donor details come from another sample of the same person, matched by shared clones.

The chain uses TRBV28 and TRBJ1-2; D is ambiguous. The CDR3 covers 19 residues. Germline assignment: CDR1 MDHEN and CDR2 SYDVKM. The V end was cut by 3 bases, the J end by 5 bases, with 28 bases between. The CDR3 sequence is CASSFDPTFGLSAEYGYTF. The CDR3 bases are TGTGCCAGCAGTTTCGATCCCACGTTCGGACTCTCCGCGGAATATGGCTACACCTTC.

Only one count was recorded for this clonotype. V and J are TRBV12-3 or TRBV12-4 and TRBJ2-5; 8 nucleotides line up with TRBD2. The CDR3 sequence is 17 residues long. Trimming removed 5 bases from V and 2 bases from J; junction bases left unmatched: 13. CDR3 DNA: TGTGCCAGCAGTCTCGGACTAGCAGGTGTGGCGCAAGAGACCCAGTACTTC. It is translated as CASSLGLAGVAQETQYF.

This clonotype was counted many times. V usage is TRBV20-1 and J usage is TRBJ2-7; 7 nucleotides line up with TRBD1. The CDR3 has 13 amino acids. V trimming: 3 bases; J trimming: 6 bases; junction bases outside the gene matches: 8. The germline gives CDR1 DFQATT, CDR2 SNEGSKA (reference sequence). CDR3 sequence (DNA): TGCAGTGCTAGGGGGACAGCGATCGCCGAGCAGTACTTC. Its translation is CSARGTAIAEQYF.

The chain joins TRBV6-1 to TRBJ2-7; D unclear. Germline-derived CDR1 and CDR2 are MNHNS and SASEGT. V lost 6 bases, J lost 0 bases, and 18 bases lay in between. This CDR3 spans 16 amino acids. CDR3 nucleotides: TGTGCCAGCAGCAATATACCGGGTAGGAGCTCCTACGAGCAGTACTTC. It codes for CASSNIPGRSSYEQYF.

Many counts were recorded for this clonotype. This rearrangement joins TRBV28 to TRBJ2-7; D remains unclear. Trimming removed 7 bases at V and 3 bases at J, with 19 bases between. CDR3 length: 15 amino acids. CDR1 MDHEN and CDR2 SYDVKM come from the germline V gene. The CDR3 spells CASTISRAGSYEQYF. Written as DNA, the CDR3 is TGTGCCAGCACCATATCACGGGCAGGCAGCTACGAGCAGTACTTC.

Ten or more counts support this clonotype. The genes are TRBV7-3 and TRBJ2-1; 9 bases line up with TRBD2. The CDR3 consists of 19 residues. CDR1 is SGHTA, CDR2 FQGTGA, per germline. V lost 2 bases to trimming and J lost 0 bases; unmatched junction nucleotides: 11. The CDR3 sequence: CASSLRGGTSRSSYNEQFF. The CDR3 DNA reads TGTGCCAGCAGCTTACGGGGAGGGACTAGCCGGAGCTCCTACAATGAGCAGTTCTTC.

This clonotype has at least ten counts. This rearrangement joins TRBV18 to TRBJ2-5, with a possible D match to TRBD1 (5 bases). Germline assignment: CDR1 KGHSH and CDR2 LQKENI. Trimming took 0 bases from V and 0 from J, leaving 8 bases between them. The CDR3 loop spans 15 amino acids. CDR3 protein: CASSPPTRDQETQYF. CDR3 DNA sequence: TGTGCCAGCTCACCACCGACCAGGGACCAAGAGACCCAGTACTTC.

This clonotype was found many times. The chain recombines TRBV19 with TRBJ1-1; D is unclear. The ends were cut back, 7 bases at V and 0 bases at J, with 12 bases in the middle. The CDR3 is 14 amino acids. The germline CDR1 and CDR2 sequences are LNHDA and SQIVND (reference sequence). Here the CDR3 reads CASKGGSMNTEAFF. Written as DNA, the CDR3 is TGTGCCAGTAAAGGAGGTTCTATGAACACTGAAGCTTTCTTT.